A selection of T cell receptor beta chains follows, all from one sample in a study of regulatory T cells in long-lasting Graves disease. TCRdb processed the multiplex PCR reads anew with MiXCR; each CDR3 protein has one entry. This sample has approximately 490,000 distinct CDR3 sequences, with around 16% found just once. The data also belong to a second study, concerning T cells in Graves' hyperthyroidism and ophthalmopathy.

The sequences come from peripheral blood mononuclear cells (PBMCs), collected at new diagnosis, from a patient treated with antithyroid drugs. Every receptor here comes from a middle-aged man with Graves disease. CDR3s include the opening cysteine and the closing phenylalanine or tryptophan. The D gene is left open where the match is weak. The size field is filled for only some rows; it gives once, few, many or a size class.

CDR3 DNA: TGTGCCAGCAGTGAAGCGCGGGGATACGAGCAGTACTTC
CDR3 protein: CASSEARGYEQYF
D gene: -
J gene: TRBJ2-7
V gene: TRBV6-1
clone size: many

CDR3 DNA: TGTGCCAGCAGAAGACAGGGGGCTCACTATGGCTACACCTTC
CDR3 protein: CASRRQGAHYGYTF
D gene: TRBD1
J gene: TRBJ1-2
V gene: TRBV28
clone size: few

CDR3 DNA: TGTGCTAGTGGTTTGAACGACCAAGAGACCCAGTACTTC
CDR3 protein: CASGLNDQETQYF
D gene: -
J gene: TRBJ2-5
V gene: TRBV12-5
clone size: few

CDR3 DNA: TGCAGCGTTGTATCCGTTTTGAGCTCCTACGAGCAGTACTTC
CDR3 protein: CSVVSVLSSYEQYF
D gene: -
J gene: TRBJ2-7
V gene: TRBV29-1
clone size: few

CDR3 DNA: TGTGCCAGCTCACCAGGGCACTACACCGGGGAGCTGTTTTTT
CDR3 protein: CASSPGHYTGELFF
D gene: -
J gene: TRBJ2-2
V gene: TRBV18
clone size: many

CDR3 DNA: TGCAGTGCTAGAGATGCGTCCCTTAACTCCGGGGAGCTGTTTTTT
CDR3 protein: CSARDASLNSGELFF
D gene: -
J gene: TRBJ2-2
V gene: TRBV20-1
clone size: few

CDR3 DNA: TGCGCCAGCAGCCGCACCGGGGGAGCCGCCACAGATACGCAGTATTTT
CDR3 protein: CASSRTGGAATDTQYF
D gene: -
J gene: TRBJ2-3
V gene: TRBV5-1
clone size: many

CDR3 DNA: TGTGCCAGCAGCTCCCATGAGACAGGGGGCGTAAGGTCACCCCTCCACTTT
CDR3 protein: CASSSHETGGVRSPLHF
D gene: TRBD1
J gene: TRBJ1-6
V gene: TRBV7-9
clone size: many

CDR3 DNA: TGTGCCAGCAGTGGACAGGCCTCCTACGAGCAGTACTTC
CDR3 protein: CASSGQASYEQYF
D gene: -
J gene: TRBJ2-7
V gene: TRBV6-1
clone size: few

CDR3 DNA: TGTGCCAGCAGCTTAAGTGGCGTAAATGAGCAGTTCTTC
CDR3 protein: CASSLSGVNEQFF
D gene: -
J gene: TRBJ2-1
V gene: TRBV11-2
clone size: many

CDR3 DNA: TGCAGTGCTCCAGCGAGACTAGTTAGCAATCAGCCCCAGCATTTT
CDR3 protein: CSAPARLVSNQPQHF
D gene: -
J gene: TRBJ1-5
V gene: TRBV20-1
clone size: -

CDR3 DNA: TGTGCCAGCAGCTTACGGGGGTCGGCATGGCGGACAACTAATGAAAAACTGTTTTTT
CDR3 protein: CASSLRGSAWRTTNEKLFF
D gene: -
J gene: TRBJ1-4
V gene: TRBV7-9
clone size: many

CDR3 DNA: TGTGCCACCAGCAGAGAGGCTAGCGGGAGCGGTTCAGATACGCAGTATTTT
CDR3 protein: CATSREASGSGSDTQYF
D gene: TRBD2
J gene: TRBJ2-3
V gene: TRBV15
clone size: once

CDR3 DNA: TGTGCCAGCAGCGTAGGGGTCAGTGAAGCTTTCTTT
CDR3 protein: CASSVGVSEAFF
D gene: -
J gene: TRBJ1-1
V gene: TRBV7-6
clone size: few

CDR3 DNA: TGTGCCAGCAGTCCCGGGGCGATTCAGCCCCAGCATTTT
CDR3 protein: CASSPGAIQPQHF
D gene: -
J gene: TRBJ1-5
V gene: TRBV28
clone size: many

CDR3 DNA: TGCGCCAGCAGCTTCAGTGGTTCCCCGGGGGAGCTGTTTTTT
CDR3 protein: CASSFSGSPGELFF
D gene: -
J gene: TRBJ2-2
V gene: TRBV5-1
clone size: few

CDR3 DNA: TGTGCCAGCAGCTCACCCCTCTCCTCGACTAGCGGGAGGGCCTTCTACAATGAGCAGTTCTTC
CDR3 protein: CASSSPLSSTSGRAFYNEQFF
D gene: TRBD2
J gene: TRBJ2-1
V gene: TRBV7-2
clone size: -

CDR3 DNA: TGTGCCAGCAGCCTCGGACTAGCGGGAGGGAGAAGCACAGATACGCAGTATTTT
CDR3 protein: CASSLGLAGGRSTDTQYF
D gene: TRBD2
J gene: TRBJ2-3
V gene: TRBV7-9
clone size: many

CDR3 DNA: TGCAGTGCTAGAGGGGATAGCGGGGCGGACACCGGGGAGCTGTTTTTT
CDR3 protein: CSARGDSGADTGELFF
D gene: TRBD2
J gene: TRBJ2-2
V gene: TRBV20-1
clone size: many

CDR3 DNA: TGTGCCACCTTCGATCTAGCGGGAGGAAGCAATGAGCAGTTCTTC
CDR3 protein: CATFDLAGGSNEQFF
D gene: TRBD2
J gene: TRBJ2-1
V gene: TRBV10-3
clone size: -

CDR3 DNA: TGTGCCAGCAGTTCCGGGACCCAACCTCACAATGAGCAGTTCTTC
CDR3 protein: CASSSGTQPHNEQFF
D gene: -
J gene: TRBJ2-1
V gene: TRBV27
clone size: few

CDR3 DNA: TGTGCTAGTGGTTTACCCCCCGAGACCCAGTACTTC
CDR3 protein: CASGLPPETQYF
D gene: -
J gene: TRBJ2-5
V gene: TRBV12-5
clone size: -

CDR3 DNA: TGTGCCAGCAGGTGGGGTGCAGGGTCAAATCAGCCCCAGCATTTT
CDR3 protein: CASRWGAGSNQPQHF
D gene: -
J gene: TRBJ1-5
V gene: TRBV6-1
clone size: few

CDR3 DNA: TGCGCCAGCAGCTTGGGGGCGGGCTCCTACGAGCAGTACTTC
CDR3 protein: CASSLGAGSYEQYF
D gene: -
J gene: TRBJ2-7
V gene: TRBV5-1
clone size: many